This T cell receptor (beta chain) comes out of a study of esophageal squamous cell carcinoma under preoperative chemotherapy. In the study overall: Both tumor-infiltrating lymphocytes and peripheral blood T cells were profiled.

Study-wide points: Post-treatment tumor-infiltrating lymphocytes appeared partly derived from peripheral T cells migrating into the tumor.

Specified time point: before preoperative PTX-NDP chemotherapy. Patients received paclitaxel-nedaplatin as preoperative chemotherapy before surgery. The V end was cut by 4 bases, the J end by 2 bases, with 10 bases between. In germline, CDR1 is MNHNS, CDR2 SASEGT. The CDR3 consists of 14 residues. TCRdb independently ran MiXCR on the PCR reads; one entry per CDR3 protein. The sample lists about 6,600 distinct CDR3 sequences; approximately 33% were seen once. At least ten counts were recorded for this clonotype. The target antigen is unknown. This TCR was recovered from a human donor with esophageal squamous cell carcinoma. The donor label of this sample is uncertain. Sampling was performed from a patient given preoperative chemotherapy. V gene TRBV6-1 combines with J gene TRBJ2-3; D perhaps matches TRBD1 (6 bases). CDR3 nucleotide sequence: TGTGCCAGCAGTGCACAGGGAGTCACAGATACGCAGTATTTT. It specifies CASSAQGVTDTQYF.